One sample yielded the 9 T cell receptor beta chains listed below, sequenced in a study of shared clonotypes between healthy human individuals. The repertoire was sequenced with immunoSEQ multiplex PCR; TCRdb's copy has only in-frame clones and lacks some. The sample contains under 600,000 clones, around 81% of which appear only once. The sequenced sample was PBMCs. All receptors come from a woman in her 40s in good health. Some clones in this sample may be carry-over from other donors' samples.

The genes are TRBV6-1 and TRBJ1-4, with D hard to call. The CDR3 spans 15 residues. Trimming cost V 1 base and J 4 bases, with 10 bases left between them. From germline, CDR1 is MNHNS and CDR2 SASEGT. In nucleotides, the CDR3 is TGTGCCAGCAGTGAAGTCGGAGCATATAATGAAAAACTGTTTTTT. Translated, it gives CASSEVGAYNEKLFF.

V and J are TRBV6-5 and TRBJ1-2, with no clear D. The CDR3 loop spans 15 amino acids. Germline values: CDR1 MNHEY, CDR2 SVGAGI. V lost 0 bases to trimming and J lost 1 base, with 9 bases between them. CDR3 nucleotides: TGTGCCAGCAGTTACTCGACGCCACATAACTATGGCTACACCTTC. Protein sequence: CASSYSTPHNYGYTF.

Here the CDR3 reads CASSSDGGTNTEAFF. The DNA for the CDR3 is TGTGCCAGCAGCTCCGACGGGGGGACAAACACTGAAGCTTTCTTT. The J gene is TRBJ1-1, the V gene TRBV7-3, with D possibly TRBD1 on 6 matching bases. The V end lost 4 bases, the J end lost 2 bases, and 14 bases lay between the germline ends. This CDR3 has 15 residues. Germline assignment: CDR1 SGHTA and CDR2 FQGTGA.

This chain connects TRBV19 to TRBJ1-5; TRBD1 aligns across 7 bases. The V and J ends lost 9 bases and 6 bases, in that order; junction bases with no gene match: 17. The CDR3 extends over 16 amino acids. CDR1 and CDR2 (germline): LNHDA, SQIVND (reference sequence). Here the CDR3 reads CASSDRDRVLGQPQHF. In DNA form, the CDR3 reads TGTGCCAGCTCGGACCGGGACAGAGTATTAGGTCAGCCCCAGCATTTT.

The chain recombines TRBV5-5 with TRBJ2-7; D may match TRBD1 or TRBD2 (5 bases each). Per the germline V gene, CDR1 is SGHKS and CDR2 is YYEKEE (reference sequence). V was clipped by 4 bases and J by 6 bases, with 23 bases between them. There are 16 residues in the CDR3. CDR3 residues: CASSPGWSGTLGEQYF. Written as DNA, the CDR3 is TGTGCCAGCAGCCCCGGTTGGTCCGGGACCCTGGGCGAGCAGTACTTC.

The chain recombines TRBV5-1 with TRBJ1-4; no firm D call. The CDR3 has 16 residues. In germline, CDR1 is SGHRS, CDR2 YFSETQ. Deletions cut 0 bases from V and 0 bases from J, with 9 bases between. CDR3 loop: CASSLDVGATNEKLFF. The CDR3 DNA reads TGCGCCAGCAGCTTGGACGTAGGAGCAACTAATGAAAAACTGTTTTTT.

This clone came up once. CDR3 coding DNA: TGCGCCAGCAGCTTAACAGGGCCTGGTTATAATTCACCCCTCCACTTT. Amino acid sequence: CASSLTGPGYNSPLHF. The rearrangement uses TRBV5-1 and TRBJ1-6; tentative D call: TRBD1 (6 bases). The CDR3 covers 16 residues. Trimming took 2 bases from V and 4 from J, leaving 13 bases between them. Germline loops: CDR1 SGHRS, CDR2 YFSETQ.

This rearrangement joins TRBV29-1 to TRBJ2-7, with 10 bases aligning to TRBD2. This CDR3 spans 12 amino acids. V lost 4 bases to trimming and J lost 5 bases; unmatched junction nucleotides: 2. Germline V gene lookup returns CDR1 SQVTM and CDR2 ANQGSEA. Written as DNA, the CDR3 is TGCAGCGTTGCTAGCGGGAGTCACGAGCAGTACTTC. Protein: CSVASGSHEQYF.

This clone has a single count. V and J are TRBV7-6 and TRBJ2-7; 12 bases map to TRBD2. V lost 10 bases, J lost 6 bases, and 7 bases stayed unmatched. This CDR3 is built from 13 residues. CDR1 SGHVS and CDR2 FNYEAQ come from the germline V gene. The DNA of the CDR3 is TGTGCCATCCCTAGCGGGAGGGCCGCCGAGCAGTACTTC. Amino acid sequence: CAIPSGRAAEQYF.